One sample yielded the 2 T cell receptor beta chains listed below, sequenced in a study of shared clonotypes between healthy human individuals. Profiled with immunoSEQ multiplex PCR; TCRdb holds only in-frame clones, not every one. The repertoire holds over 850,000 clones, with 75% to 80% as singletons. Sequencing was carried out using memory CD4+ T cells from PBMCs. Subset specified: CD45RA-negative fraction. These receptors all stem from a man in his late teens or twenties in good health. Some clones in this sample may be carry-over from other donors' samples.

CDR3 DNA: TGTGCCAGCAGGACTAGCGGGAGTGTAGATACGCAGTATTTT. This codes for CASRTSGSVDTQYF. The rearrangement uses TRBV28 and TRBJ2-3; TRBD2 matches at 12 bases. V gave up 6 bases and J gave up 5 bases; unmatched junction bases: 3. This CDR3 is 14 amino acids long. The germline gives CDR1 MDHEN, CDR2 SYDVKM.

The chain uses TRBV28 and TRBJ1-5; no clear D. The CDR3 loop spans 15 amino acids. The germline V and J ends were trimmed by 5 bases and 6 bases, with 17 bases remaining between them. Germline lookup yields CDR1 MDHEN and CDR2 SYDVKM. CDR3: CASSLPPTKVQPQHF. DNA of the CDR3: TGTGCCAGCAGTCTCCCCCCCACCAAGGTTCAGCCCCAGCATTTT.